This paragraph reports one T cell receptor beta chain. The data were taken from a study of T cells after yellow fever vaccination. MiXCR, run by TCRdb on the 5' RACE reads, gives a single entry per CDR3 protein. The repertoire holds a few hundred thousand distinct CDR3 sequences, 13% seen once, with approximately 0.49% in the top ten. The germline V gene has CDR1 SGHAT and CDR2 FQNNGV. The CDR3 length is 14 residues. The trim removed 6 bases at V and 6 bases at J, leaving 8 bases unmatched. This clonotype was sampled from a man aged 25 to 40 who received the YFV17D yellow fever vaccine. This sequence joins TRBV11-2 and TRBJ2-3; 8 bases align to TRBD2. The sample consisted of CD4+ T cells sorted from PBMCs, taken 45 days after the yellow fever booster vaccination. The CDR3 is CASSRGGPTDTQYF. The CDR3 DNA sequence: TGTGCCAGCAGTCGCGGGGGGCCGACGGATACGCAGTATTTT.